These 17 T cell receptor beta chains were all obtained from the same sample, sequenced in a study. TCRdb re-derived calls from the 5' RACE reads in MiXCR, one entry per CDR3 protein. Here the sample spans 52,000 or so distinct CDR3 sequences, around 20% being singletons. Tregs were sorted as CD4+CD25+CD127-/low cells. The sample was tumor-infiltrating Tregs sorted from the breast tumor. Source of these receptors: a female donor with breast cancer.

This clonotype was seen many times. This sequence joins TRBV6-5 and TRBJ2-1, with 7 bases aligning to TRBD1. This CDR3 has 18 amino acids. V shed 4 bases and J 0 bases; nucleotides not matched to a gene: 12. The V gene's germline CDR1 is MNHEY and CDR2 SVGAGI. CDR3 nucleotide sequence: TGTGCCAGCAGTTCCATCAAACAAGGGACAGACTCCTACAATGAGCAGTTCTTC. Translating it yields CASSSIKQGTDSYNEQFF.

Worth noting for this clonotype: A junction end diverges from the germline sequence, so it may reflect a read error. This sequence joins TRBV10-1 and TRBJ1-1; no reliable D call. The CDR3 covers 13 residues. Germline V CDR1 and CDR2: WNHNN, SYGVQD (reference sequence). CDR3 DNA: TGCGCCAGAAGTGAGAGACAGAACACTGAAGCTTTCTTT. This codes for CARSERQNTEAFF.

The chain employs TRBV7-9 and TRBJ1-6; possibly TRBD1 for D (6 bases). Trimming left V 1 base short and J 9 bases short, with 13 bases between. The CDR3 loop spans 15 amino acids. Germline V lookup: CDR1 SEHNR, CDR2 FQNEAQ (reference sequence). CDR3 coding DNA: TGTGCCAGCAGCTTAGAAGGGGGGGGGCTTTCACCCCTCCACTTT. Encoded protein: CASSLEGGGLSPLHF.

The chain carries TRBV5-1 and TRBJ2-1; 12 nucleotides match TRBD2. The CDR3 is made up of 17 amino acids. After removal of 0 bases from V and 8 bases from J, the junction contained 9 bases not matched to a gene. Germline assignment: CDR1 SGHRS and CDR2 YFSETQ. The DNA for the CDR3 is TGCGCCAGCAGCTTGGTCCCCGGACTAGCGGGGAAGGATGAGCAGTTCTTC. It translates to CASSLVPGLAGKDEQFF. Using reference TRBV5-1 and TRBJ2-1 for the parts outside the CDR3, the full variable domain is KAGVTQTPRYLIKTRGQQVTLSCSPISGHRSVSWYQQTPGQGLQFLFEYFSETQRNKGNFPGRFSGRQFSNSRSEMNVSTLELGDSALYLCASSLVPGLAGKDEQFFGPGTRLTVL.

This clonotype was seen repeatedly, ten times or more. V is TRBV29-1 and J is TRBJ2-5, with D possibly being TRBD1 (5 bases). This CDR3 is built from 15 residues. Trimming pared 8 bases from V and 5 bases from J, leaving 24 bases between. The germline CDR1 and CDR2 sequences are SQVTM and ANQGSEA. The CDR3 is CSSAVRGRSGETQYF. DNA for the CDR3: TGCAGCTCCGCGGTTAGGGGCCGATCAGGGGAGACCCAGTACTTC.

This clonotype appeared many times. The chain uses TRBV4-1 and TRBJ2-2, with 11 positions matching TRBD2. V trimming: 5 bases; J trimming: 6 bases; junction bases outside the gene matches: 5. This CDR3 has 15 amino acids. Germline V gene sequence: CDR1 MGHRA, CDR2 YSYEKL. CDR3 loop: CASSFTSGSPGELFF. The CDR3 nucleotides read TGCGCCAGCAGCTTTACTAGCGGGAGTCCCGGGGAGCTGTTTTTT.

J is TRBJ2-2 and V is TRBV20-1; maybe TRBD2 (6 bases). Germline assignment: CDR1 DFQATT and CDR2 SNEGSKA (reference sequence). Trimming left V 1 base short and J 2 bases short, with 11 bases between. This CDR3 has 15 residues. CDR3 loop: CSARVVAANTGELFF. CDR3 sequence (DNA): TGCAGTGCTAGAGTTGTAGCGGCCAACACCGGGGAGCTGTTTTTT.

In nucleotides, the CDR3 is TGTGCCAGCAGCCTCTTTAGTGCAACTAATGAAAAACTGTTTTTT. This codes for CASSLFSATNEKLFF. The genes are TRBV7-8 and TRBJ1-4; D is uncertain. Germline CDR1 SGHVS, CDR2 FQNEAQ. The CDR3 loop spans 15 amino acids. V dropped 5 bases and J dropped 0 bases, with 10 bases sitting between them.

This clonotype was observed at least ten times. The chain combines TRBV7-6 with TRBJ1-2; D is undetermined. The germline gives CDR1 SGHVS, CDR2 FNYEAQ. CDR3 length equals 14 residues. Trimming pared 1 base from V and 0 bases from J, leaving 6 bases between. As DNA, the CDR3 is TGTGCCAGCAGCTTAGACAGAGCTAACTATGGCTACACCTTC. It encodes CASSLDRANYGYTF.

This clonotype has a handful of counts. The V call is TRBV7-9, the J call TRBJ1-2, with D tentatively TRBD1 (5 bases). The V end was cut by 5 bases, the J end by 4 bases, with 14 bases between. This CDR3 region has 14 residues. In germline, CDR1 is SEHNR, CDR2 FQNEAQ (reference sequence). As DNA, the CDR3 is TGTGCCAGCAGCCGCCCGGACACCTCCTATGGCTACACCTTC. It is translated as CASSRPDTSYGYTF.

The table lists this clonotype with many counts. This chain uses TRBV12-3 or TRBV12-4 with TRBJ1-5; 9 bases are a match to TRBD1. CDR3 length equals 15 residues. V gave up 6 bases and J gave up 9 bases; unmatched junction bases: 12. CDR3 DNA: TGTGCCAGCAGCCCCGGGACAGGGCTTATTCGGCCCCAGCATTTT. It is translated as CASSPGTGLIRPQHF.

The chain joins TRBV6-6 to TRBJ2-3; maybe TRBD2 (5 bases). CDR1 and CDR2 from the germline V gene are MNHNY and SVGAGI (reference sequence). The CDR3 has 17 amino acids. Deletions cut 4 bases from V and 3 bases from J, with 20 bases between. Here the CDR3 reads CASSSVGPGEFTDTQYF. For the CDR3, the DNA is TGTGCCAGCAGTTCGGTAGGGCCCGGGGAATTTACAGATACGCAGTATTTT.

This clonotype has only one observation. A much larger clone differs from this one at a single base, so this may be a read error. The rearrangement links TRBV10-1 to TRBJ2-1; D unclear. The CDR3 covers 13 residues. From germline, CDR1 is WNHNN and CDR2 SYGVQD (reference sequence). CDR3 in amino acids: CAGSPTRYNEQFF. CDR3 sequence (DNA): TGCGCCGGCAGCCCAACAAGGTACAATGAGCAGTTCTTC.

This clonotype was counted many times. The chain uses TRBV20-1 and TRBJ2-1; the match to TRBD2 covers 10 bases. After removal of 6 bases from V and 6 bases from J, the junction contained 11 bases not matched to a gene. Germline V gene data show CDR1 as DFQATT and CDR2 as SNEGSKA (reference sequence). The CDR3 spans 15 residues. The CDR3 loop is CSAGASGSVSNEQFF. The CDR3 nucleotides are TGCAGTGCAGGGGCTAGCGGGAGTGTTTCCAATGAGCAGTTCTTC.

This clonotype was seen at least ten times. The gene calls are TRBV7-2 and TRBJ1-4; TRBD1 is a possible D gene (5 bases). From germline, CDR1 is SGHTA and CDR2 FQGNSA. V gave up 1 base and J gave up 5 bases, with 8 bases separating them. This CDR3 spans 14 amino acids. CDR3 nucleotide sequence: TGTGCCAGCAGCTTAGGGGGCTTGAATGAAAAACTGTTTTTT. Its translation: CASSLGGLNEKLFF.

This clonotype has only a few counts. The rearrangement uses TRBV5-1 and TRBJ1-2; D remains unclear. Germline V gene sequence: CDR1 SGHRS, CDR2 YFSETQ. This CDR3 has 13 amino acids. Trimming removed 0 bases from V and 0 bases from J, with 3 bases in between. The CDR3 loop reads CASSLDANYGYTF. The CDR3 region has the DNA TGCGCCAGCAGCTTGGACGCTAACTATGGCTACACCTTC. Variable domain in full (rest from reference TRBV5-1 and TRBJ1-2): KAGVTQTPRYLIKTRGQQVTLSCSPISGHRSVSWYQQTPGQGLQFLFEYFSETQRNKGNFPGRFSGRQFSNSRSEMNVSTLELGDSALYLCASSLDANYGYTFGSGTRLTVV.

This clonotype was seen a few times. CDR3 DNA sequence: TGTGCCAGCAGTTTACACAGCAACTCTGGGGCCAACGTCCTGACTTTC. Translation: CASSLHSNSGANVLTF. This sequence joins TRBV12-3 or TRBV12-4 and TRBJ2-6; D is uncertain. The CDR3 loop spans 16 amino acids. Trimming pared 2 bases from V and 0 bases from J, leaving 8 bases between.